The clone carrying this T cell receptor (beta chain) occurred many times. What it binds is unknown. Samples came from axillary lymph nodes draining the breast cancer. Each CDR3 protein is one row after TCRdb ran MiXCR on the multiplex PCR reads. The repertoire holds 250,000 or so distinct CDR3 sequences, with under 35% as singletons. This sample is part of a study of breast tumors, draining lymph nodes, adjacent tissues. Study-level points and caveats: Tumor repertoires ranked between lymph nodes and nontumor tissue in diversity, with V and J gene preferences.

V was clipped by 5 bases and J by 6 bases; unmatched bases: 2. Germline assignment: CDR1 MNHEY and CDR2 SVGAGI. CDR3 length equals 13 residues. The clonotype comes from a female donor with breast cancer. Some clones in this sample may be carry-over from other donors' samples. The chain joins TRBV6-5 to TRBJ1-5, with 9 bases lining up with TRBD1. The sample taken for sequencing was axillary lymph node tissue. The chain's CDR3 is CASSRTGAQPQHF. CDR3 nucleotides: TGTGCCAGCAGTCGGACAGGGGCTCAGCCCCAGCATTTT.